Following are 31 T cell receptor beta chains from one sample sequenced in a study of T cell responses to AZD1222 COVID-19 vaccine. Generated by immunoSEQ multiplex PCR, the TCRdb table keeps only in-frame clones and is missing some. Of 55,000 to 80,000 clones in the sample, roughly 84% are singletons; the top ten hold more than 8.5%. The sequenced sample was peripheral blood, obtained on day 0 of AZD1222 vaccination. These receptors all come from an adult in good health.

In this sample, this clone turned up a few times. The V call is TRBV7-6, the J call TRBJ1-1; the match to TRBD1 covers 8 bases. Germline V gives CDR1 SGHVS, CDR2 FNYEAQ. The CDR3 has 16 residues. V lost 5 bases, J lost 4 bases, and 12 bases stayed unmatched. Here the CDR3 reads CASSLGDDRGGTEAFF. The CDR3 coding sequence is TGTGCCAGCAGCCTTGGGGATGACAGGGGCGGCACTGAAGCTTTCTTT.

The V call is TRBV2, the J call TRBJ1-1; D uncertain. Germline values: CDR1 SNHLY, CDR2 FYNNEI. Trimming removed 6 bases from V and 1 base from J, with 9 bases in between. The CDR3 runs to 13 residues. The CDR3 is CASRAEGNTEAFF. CDR3 coding DNA: TGTGCCAGCAGGGCCGAAGGGAACACTGAAGCTTTCTTT.

This sequence joins TRBV5-4 and TRBJ1-1, with D uncertain. In germline, CDR1 is SGHNT, CDR2 YYREEE (reference sequence). Trimming removed 5 bases at V and 2 bases at J, with 13 bases between. The CDR3 is 14 amino acids. In DNA, the CDR3 is TGTGCCAGCAGGGTCGGAGGGCAAAACACTGAAGCTTTCTTT. Residues: CASRVGGQNTEAFF.

This chain links TRBV14 with TRBJ2-5; a possible D gene is TRBD1 (5 bases). The CDR3 is made up of 10 amino acids. CDR1 and CDR2 (germline): SGHDN, FVKESK. V was trimmed by 10 bases and J by 3 bases, leaving 6 bases between them. The CDR3 DNA follows: TGTGCCACCAGGGAAGAGACCCAGTACTTC. Amino acids: CATREETQYF.

The J gene is TRBJ1-2, the V gene TRBV7-9, with TRBD1 matching over 8 bases. The CDR3 loop spans 14 amino acids. V dropped 5 bases and J dropped 7; count of bases not matched to a gene: 9. The germline V gene encodes CDR1 SEHNR and CDR2 FQNEAQ (reference sequence). The DNA of the CDR3 is TGTGCCAGCAGCCCGGGGACAGGTCTGGTTGGCTACACCTTC. Its translation: CASSPGTGLVGYTF.

This clone was observed once. The V and J genes are TRBV7-8 and TRBJ2-7; either TRBD1 or TRBD2 may supply D (5 bases each). The V gene's germline CDR1 is SGHVS and CDR2 FQNEAQ. The germline V and J ends were trimmed by 5 bases and 2 bases, with 13 bases remaining between them. The CDR3 loop spans 14 amino acids. The DNA for the CDR3 is TGTGCCAGCAGCCTAGGGACGGGAACCTACGAGCAGTACTTC. Amino acid sequence: CASSLGTGTYEQYF.

The chain carries TRBV21-1 and TRBJ2-2. TRBV21-1 is a known pseudogene. This CDR3 has 17 residues. The CDR3: CASSKVSFQLYTGELFF. The CDR3 DNA sequence: TGTGCCAGCAGCAAAGTTTCGTTCCAGCTATACACCGGGGAGCTGTTTTTT.

This sequence joins TRBV7-2 and TRBJ2-2; D not resolved. The CDR3 totals 13 residues. Between the trimmed V and J ends, which lost 2 bases and 8 bases, there was a span of 9 bases. Looked up from germline, CDR1 is SGHTA and CDR2 is FQGNSA. Written as DNA, the CDR3 is TGTGCCAGCAGCTTAAGTCAGTTTGGGGAGCTGTTTTTT. It encodes CASSLSQFGELFF. The full variable domain, completed using reference TRBV7-2 and TRBJ2-2, is GAGVSQSPSNKVTEKGKDVELRCDPISGHTALYWYRQSLGQGLEFLIYFQGNSAPDKSGLPSDRFSAERTGGSVSTLTIQRTQQEDSAVYLCASSLSQFGELFFGEGSRLTVL.

CDR3 DNA sequence: TGTGCCAGCAGCCAGAAGGGAGGGGAAAACATTCAGTACTTC. This gives the protein CASSQKGGENIQYF. The chain has TRBV4-2 and TRBJ2-4, with 7 bases lining up with TRBD2. Trimming at V came to 3 bases and at J to 5 bases, leaving 4 bases not matched to a gene. This CDR3 contains 14 residues. Germline V CDR1 and CDR2: LGHNA, YNFKEQ.

This chain uses TRBV19 with TRBJ2-3, with 9 nucleotides matching TRBD1. The CDR3 extends over 14 amino acids. V lost 5 bases and J lost 2; bases outside the gene matches: 2. Per germline, CDR1 LNHDA and CDR2 SQIVND (reference sequence). The CDR3 DNA follows: TGTGCCAGTAGTCGGGACAGGGACACAGATACGCAGTATTTT. This encodes CASSRDRDTDTQYF.

The DNA of the CDR3 is TGTGCCAGCAGCTTAGATGCTTGGGGCCCGAAGGGCTACACCTTC. Translating it yields CASSLDAWGPKGYTF. This sequence joins TRBV7-9 and TRBJ1-2; D is possibly TRBD1 (5 bases). In germline, CDR1 is SEHNR, CDR2 FQNEAQ (reference sequence). The ends were cut back, 1 base at V and 8 bases at J, with 17 bases in the middle. This CDR3 comprises 15 residues.

This clone was counted between two and nine times. Mismatch with germline at one junction end may stem from a read error. The chain employs TRBV7-7 and TRBJ2-2; possibly TRBD2 for D (6 bases). CDR3 size: 16 residues. CDR1 is SSHAT, CDR2 FNYEAQ, per germline (reference sequence). The DNA of the CDR3 is TGTGCTAGCAGCTTAGCGTTCGGGGGGAACACCGGGGAGCTGTTTTTT. This codes for CASSLAFGGNTGELFF.

The CDR3 is CASSLQGFGYGYTF. The CDR3, as DNA: TGTGCCAGCAGCTTACAGGGTTTTGGGTATGGCTACACCTTC. This chain links TRBV5-6 with TRBJ1-2; D is possibly TRBD1 (6 bases). Germline CDR1 and CDR2: SGHDT and YYEEEE. Trimming left V 2 bases short and J 5 bases short, with 13 bases between. The CDR3 runs 14 residues.

This chain joins TRBV9 and TRBJ2-3, with a weak D call TRBD2 (7 bases). The CDR3 runs to 15 residues. CDR1 and CDR2 (germline): SGDLS, YYNGEE. V was clipped by 0 bases and J by 6 bases, with 14 bases between them. The CDR3 is CASSVGGGAWDTQYF. The DNA of the CDR3 is TGTGCCAGCAGCGTAGGCGGGGGCGCGTGGGATACGCAGTATTTT.

The CDR3 loop reads CASREGQSNQPQHF. In DNA, the CDR3 is TGTGCCAGCAGGGAGGGACAGAGCAATCAGCCCCAGCATTTT. The V and J genes are TRBV28 and TRBJ1-5; 7 bases map to TRBD1. Germline-derived CDR1 and CDR2 are MDHEN and SYDVKM. The ends lost 6 bases at V and 1 base at J; junction bases unmatched: 3. This CDR3 spans 14 amino acids.

The genes are TRBV30 and TRBJ2-2, with 10 nucleotides matching TRBD1. This CDR3 is 16 amino acids long. CDR1 is GTSNPN and CDR2 is SVGIG in the germline V gene (reference sequence). The J segment lost 0 bases and the V segment lost 7 bases, leaving 8 bases of the junction unmatched. The CDR3 DNA reads TGTGCCTACCCAAGACAGGGGGCGGCGAACACCGGGGAGCTGTTTTTT. The encoded protein is CAYPRQGAANTGELFF.

The chain combines TRBV6-2 or TRBV6-3 with TRBJ2-7, with D maybe TRBD2 (5 bases). The germline gives CDR1 MNHEY, CDR2 SVGEGT. The CDR3 spans 14 residues. V lost 5 bases, J lost 1 base, and 12 bases lay in between. The CDR3 is CASSPAEASYEQYF. CDR3 in DNA: TGTGCCAGCAGTCCAGCGGAAGCTTCCTACGAGCAGTACTTC.

The chain combines TRBV7-3 with TRBJ1-2, with 9 nucleotides matching TRBD1. This CDR3 is built from 15 residues. V shed 4 bases and J 3 bases; nucleotides not matched to a gene: 6. Germline loops: CDR1 SGHTA, CDR2 FQGTGA. CDR3 sequence: CASSSHRDRDYGYTF. In nucleotides, the CDR3 is TGTGCCAGCAGCTCCCACCGGGACAGGGACTATGGCTACACCTTC.

J is TRBJ1-1 and V is TRBV28; D is perhaps TRBD1 (6 bases). Germline CDR1 reads MDHEN; CDR2 reads SYDVKM. V lost 7 bases and J 1 base, leaving 13 bases between the germline ends. The CDR3 extends over 14 amino acids. The CDR3 bases are TGTGCCAGCAATAAGGACAGTTGGAACACTGAAGCTTTCTTT. It codes for CASNKDSWNTEAFF. The complete variable domain, with remaining parts taken from reference TRBV28 and TRBJ1-1, reads DVKVTQSSRYLVKRTGEKVFLECVQDMDHENMFWYRQDPGLGLRLIYFSYDVKMKEKGDIPEGYSVSREKKERFSLILESASTNQTSMYLCASNKDSWNTEAFFGQGTRLTVV.

The chain employs TRBV7-2 and TRBJ2-3, with TRBD2 matching over 9 bases. This CDR3 comprises 14 residues. Germline assignment: CDR1 SGHTA and CDR2 FQGNSA. Germline trimming cut 4 bases from V and 6 bases from J; bases unmatched to any gene: 5. CDR3 protein: CASSSPGLADTQYF. CDR3 DNA: TGTGCCAGCAGCTCCCCCGGACTAGCGGATACGCAGTATTTT.

V gene TRBV7-9 combines with J gene TRBJ2-7, with unresolved D. V lost 6 bases, J lost 7 bases, and 10 bases lay in between. Germline values: CDR1 SEHNR, CDR2 FQNEAQ (reference sequence). The CDR3 runs to 11 residues. CDR3 coding DNA: TGTGCCAGCAGTTCCTCGAGGGAGCAGTACTTC. It encodes CASSSSREQYF.

This sequence joins TRBV6-5 and TRBJ2-7; 11 nucleotides line up with TRBD2. Germline V gene sequence: CDR1 MNHEY, CDR2 SVGAGI. The ends lost 2 bases at V and 2 bases at J; junction bases unmatched: 2. The CDR3 is 15 amino acids. The chain's CDR3 is CASSYPTSGTYEQYF. The CDR3 region has the DNA TGTGCCAGCAGTTACCCGACTAGCGGGACCTACGAGCAGTACTTC.

This chain uses TRBV11-3 with TRBJ1-1, with a tentative D call TRBD1 (6 bases). The CDR3 is 14 amino acids. The V and J ends lost 6 bases and 5 bases respectively, with 16 bases between them. Looked up from germline, CDR1 is SGHNT and CDR2 is YENEEA. CDR3 in amino acids: CASSPAEGGTEAFF. CDR3 DNA: TGTGCCAGCAGTCCTGCGGAGGGGGGGACTGAAGCTTTCTTT.

The chain joins TRBV5-1 to TRBJ2-7, with D perhaps matching TRBD2 (6 bases). Germline-derived CDR1 and CDR2 are SGHRS and YFSETQ. The CDR3 totals 16 residues. V lost 0 bases to trimming and J lost 1 base, with 14 bases between them. DNA of the CDR3: TGCGCCAGCAGCTTGGCTATGATGGGGGGTTCCTACGAGCAGTACTTC. Translation: CASSLAMMGGSYEQYF.

The rearrangement links TRBV30 to TRBJ1-2, with a weak D call TRBD1 (6 bases). Trimming left V 2 bases short and J 5 bases short, with 12 bases between. Per germline, CDR1 GTSNPN and CDR2 SVGIG (reference sequence). The CDR3 runs to 13 residues. The CDR3 loop is CAWSLGHLYGYTF. CDR3 sequence (DNA): TGTGCCTGGAGTCTGGGACACCTATATGGCTACACCTTC.

The chain couples TRBV30 to TRBJ1-2; TRBD1 is a possible D gene (6 bases). Germline V gives CDR1 GTSNPN, CDR2 SVGIG (reference sequence). V was clipped by 5 bases and J by 0 bases, with 16 bases between them. This CDR3 spans 15 amino acids. DNA of the CDR3: TGTGCCTGGCTTGGACAGAACCTTCCTAACTATGGCTACACCTTC. It is translated as CAWLGQNLPNYGYTF.

V and J are TRBV28 and TRBJ1-1, with TRBD1 as a possible D gene (6 bases). V was trimmed by 5 bases and J by 8 bases, leaving 18 bases between them. Germline V CDR1 and CDR2: MDHEN, SYDVKM. This CDR3 is 14 amino acids long. The CDR3 DNA reads as TGTGCCAGCAGTGGAGGGGGGGGCCTACGGGAAGCTTTCTTT. Its protein product is CASSGGGGLREAFF.

V is TRBV7-9 and J is TRBJ1-4, with D unclear. The CDR3 length is 15 residues. Trimming took off 6 bases at V and 6 bases at J, with 17 bases between the two ends. Germline CDR1 and CDR2: SEHNR and FQNEAQ (reference sequence). The CDR3: CASSRSSGAYEKLFF. In nucleotides, the CDR3 is TGTGCCAGCAGTCGCTCCTCCGGAGCCTATGAAAAACTGTTTTTT.

In DNA form, the CDR3 reads TGTGCCAGCAGTTGGCGCGTCAATCAGCCCCAGCATTTT. It is translated as CASSWRVNQPQHF. The genes are TRBV6-5 and TRBJ1-5; D not certain. Germline V gene data show CDR1 as MNHEY and CDR2 as SVGAGI. The V end was cut by 4 bases, the J end by 3 bases, with 7 bases between. The CDR3 is 13 residues long.

V usage is TRBV6-6 and J usage is TRBJ2-5; D perhaps matches TRBD1 (6 bases). Germline V gene lookup returns CDR1 MNHNY and CDR2 SVGAGI (reference sequence). The CDR3 spans 12 residues. Trimming stripped 5 bases from V and 5 bases from J, with 9 bases between. The chain's CDR3 is CASSQDRETQYF. The DNA of the CDR3 is TGTGCCAGCAGTCAAGACAGGGAGACCCAGTACTTC.

Only one count was recorded for this clone. The chain joins TRBV28 to TRBJ2-3; D may be TRBD1 (6 bases). The CDR3 spans 16 residues. Trimming took off 2 bases at V and 1 base at J, with 13 bases between the two ends. Germline V lookup: CDR1 MDHEN, CDR2 SYDVKM. In nucleotides, the CDR3 is TGTGCCAGCAGTTTAGCAGGGGCTGGTGGCACAGATACGCAGTATTTT. Translating it yields CASSLAGAGGTDTQYF.